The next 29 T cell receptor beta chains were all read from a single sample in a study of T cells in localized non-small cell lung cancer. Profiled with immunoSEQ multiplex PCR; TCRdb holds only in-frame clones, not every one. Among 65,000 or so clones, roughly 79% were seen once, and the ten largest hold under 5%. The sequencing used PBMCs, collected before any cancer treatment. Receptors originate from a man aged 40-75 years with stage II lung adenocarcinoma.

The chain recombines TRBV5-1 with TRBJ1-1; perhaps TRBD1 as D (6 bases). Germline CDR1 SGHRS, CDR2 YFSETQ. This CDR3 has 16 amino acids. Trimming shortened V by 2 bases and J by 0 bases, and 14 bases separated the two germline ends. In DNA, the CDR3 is TGCGCCAGCAGCTTATCCCCCCAGGGGTTGAACACTGAAGCTTTCTTT. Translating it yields CASSLSPQGLNTEAFF.

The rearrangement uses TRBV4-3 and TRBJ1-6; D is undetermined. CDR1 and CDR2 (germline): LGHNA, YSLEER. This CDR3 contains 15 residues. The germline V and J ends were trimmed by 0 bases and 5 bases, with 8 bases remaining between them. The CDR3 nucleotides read TGCGCCAGCAGCCAAGAGGAGGGCAATAATTCACCCCTCCACTTT. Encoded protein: CASSQEEGNNSPLHF.

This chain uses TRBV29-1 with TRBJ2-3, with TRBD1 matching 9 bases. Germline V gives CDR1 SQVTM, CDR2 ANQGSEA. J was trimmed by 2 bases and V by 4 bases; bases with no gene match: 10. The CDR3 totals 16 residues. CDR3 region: CSVGRDRVTNTDTQYF. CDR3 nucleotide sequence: TGCAGCGTTGGGCGGGACAGGGTTACGAACACAGATACGCAGTATTTT.

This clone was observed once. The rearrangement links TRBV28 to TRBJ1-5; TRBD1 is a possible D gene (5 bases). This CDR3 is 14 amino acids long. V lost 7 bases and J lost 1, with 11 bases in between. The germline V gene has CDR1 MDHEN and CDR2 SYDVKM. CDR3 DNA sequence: TGTGCCAGCACCGCCGGGGCGAGCAATCAGCCCCAGCATTTT. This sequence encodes CASTAGASNQPQHF.

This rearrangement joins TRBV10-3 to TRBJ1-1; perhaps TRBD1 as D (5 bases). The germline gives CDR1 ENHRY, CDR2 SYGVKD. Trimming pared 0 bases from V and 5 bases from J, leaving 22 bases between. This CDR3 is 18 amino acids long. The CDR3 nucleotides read TGTGCCATCAGTGAGTCGAGGGGCAGGGAAAGGGGCAGGACTGAAGCTTTCTTT. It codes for CAISESRGRERGRTEAFF.

CDR3 protein: CASSQVSGNNEQFF. DNA for the CDR3: TGTGCCAGCAGCCAAGTATCCGGAAACAATGAGCAGTTCTTC. This chain joins TRBV14 and TRBJ2-1; D remains ambiguous. Trimming took off 1 base at V and 5 bases at J, with 9 bases between the two ends. The length of the CDR3 is 14 residues. Per germline, CDR1 SGHDN and CDR2 FVKESK.

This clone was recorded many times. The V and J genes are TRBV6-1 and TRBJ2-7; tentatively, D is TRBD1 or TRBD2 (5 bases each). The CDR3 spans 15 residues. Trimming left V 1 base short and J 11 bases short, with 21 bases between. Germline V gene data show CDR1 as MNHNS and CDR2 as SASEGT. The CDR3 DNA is TGTGCCAGCAGTGAAGGTTTGGGGGTACACGCTGGGGAGTACTTC. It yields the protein CASSEGLGVHAGEYF.

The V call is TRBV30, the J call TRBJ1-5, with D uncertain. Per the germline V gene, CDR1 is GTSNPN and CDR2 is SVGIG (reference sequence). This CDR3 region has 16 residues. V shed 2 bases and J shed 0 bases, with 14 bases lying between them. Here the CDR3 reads CAWSKGSGNSNQPQHF. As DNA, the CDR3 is TGTGCCTGGAGTAAGGGTTCGGGCAATAGCAATCAGCCCCAGCATTTT.

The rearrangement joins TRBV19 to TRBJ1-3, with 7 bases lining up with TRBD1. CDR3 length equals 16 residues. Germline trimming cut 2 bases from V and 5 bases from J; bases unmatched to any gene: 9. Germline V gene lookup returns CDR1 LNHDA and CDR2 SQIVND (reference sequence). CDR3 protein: CASSIQSGQERNTIYF. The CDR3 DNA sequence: TGTGCCAGTAGTATACAATCCGGACAGGAACGAAACACCATATATTTT.

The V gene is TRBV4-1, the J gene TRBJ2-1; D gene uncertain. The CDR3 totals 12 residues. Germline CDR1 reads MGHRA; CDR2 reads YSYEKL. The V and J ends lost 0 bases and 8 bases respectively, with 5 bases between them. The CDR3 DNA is TGCGCCAGCAGCCAAGATCAACATGAGCAGTTCTTC. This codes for CASSQDQHEQFF.

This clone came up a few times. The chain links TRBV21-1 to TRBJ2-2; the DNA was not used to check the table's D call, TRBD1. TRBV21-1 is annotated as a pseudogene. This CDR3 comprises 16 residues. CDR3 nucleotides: TGTGCCAGCAGCAAGAGGGACAGGGTGGACACCGGGGAGCTGTTTTTT. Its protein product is CASSKRDRVDTGELFF.

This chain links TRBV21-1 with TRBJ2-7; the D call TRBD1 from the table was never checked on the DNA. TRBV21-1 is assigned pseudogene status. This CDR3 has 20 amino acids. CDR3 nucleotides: TGTGCCAGCAGCAAAAGCGCGAGAAAATTCAGGGTGTGCTCCGGCTACGAGCAGTACTTC. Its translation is CASSKSARKFRVCSGYEQYF.

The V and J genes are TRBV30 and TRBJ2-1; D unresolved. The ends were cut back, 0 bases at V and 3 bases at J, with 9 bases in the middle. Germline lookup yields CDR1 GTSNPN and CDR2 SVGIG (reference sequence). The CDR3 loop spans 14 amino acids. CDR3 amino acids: CAWSVGWGYNEQFF. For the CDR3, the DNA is TGTGCCTGGAGTGTAGGTTGGGGCTACAATGAGCAGTTCTTC.

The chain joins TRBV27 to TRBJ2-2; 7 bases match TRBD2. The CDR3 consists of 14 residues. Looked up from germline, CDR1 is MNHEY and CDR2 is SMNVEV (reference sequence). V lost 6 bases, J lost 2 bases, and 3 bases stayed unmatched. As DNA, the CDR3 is TGTGCCAGCAGCCCGGGACTAAACACCGGGGAGCTGTTTTTT. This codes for CASSPGLNTGELFF.

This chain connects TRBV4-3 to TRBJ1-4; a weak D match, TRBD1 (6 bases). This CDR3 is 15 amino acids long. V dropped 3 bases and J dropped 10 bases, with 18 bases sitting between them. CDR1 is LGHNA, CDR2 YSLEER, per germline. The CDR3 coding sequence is TGCGCCAGCAGCCACGTCCATAAGGGGGAAGGAAAACTGTTTTTT. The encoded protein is CASSHVHKGEGKLFF.

This chain's CDR3 is CASSQDTAGVSEQFF. In DNA, the CDR3 is TGCGCCAGCAGCCAAGATACCGCGGGAGTTAGTGAGCAGTTCTTC. This chain joins TRBV4-1 and TRBJ2-1; 7 bases fit TRBD2. Germline V gene data show CDR1 as MGHRA and CDR2 as YSYEKL. V was pared by 0 bases and J by 9 bases, with 8 bases of the junction left unmatched. There are 15 residues in the CDR3.

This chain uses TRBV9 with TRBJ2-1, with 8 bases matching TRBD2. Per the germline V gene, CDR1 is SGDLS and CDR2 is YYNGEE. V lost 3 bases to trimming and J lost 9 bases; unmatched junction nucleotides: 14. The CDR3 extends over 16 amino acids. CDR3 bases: TGTGCCAGCAGCGCACAGGGATCTCGGACTAGCAGTGAGCAGTTCTTC. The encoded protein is CASSAQGSRTSSEQFF.

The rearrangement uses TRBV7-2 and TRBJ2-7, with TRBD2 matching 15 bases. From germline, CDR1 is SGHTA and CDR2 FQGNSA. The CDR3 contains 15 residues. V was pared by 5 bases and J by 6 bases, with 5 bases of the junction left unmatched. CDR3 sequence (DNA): TGTGCCAGCAGCCCGGGGACTAGCGGGGGGTTCGAGCAGTACTTC. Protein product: CASSPGTSGGFEQYF.

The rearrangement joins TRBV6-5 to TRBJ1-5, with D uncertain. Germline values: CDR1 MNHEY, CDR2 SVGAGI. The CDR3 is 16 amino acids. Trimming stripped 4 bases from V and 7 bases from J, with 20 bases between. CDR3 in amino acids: CASSSVPTTGFQPQHF. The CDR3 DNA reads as TGTGCCAGCAGTTCCGTACCGACCACGGGTTTCCAGCCCCAGCATTTT.

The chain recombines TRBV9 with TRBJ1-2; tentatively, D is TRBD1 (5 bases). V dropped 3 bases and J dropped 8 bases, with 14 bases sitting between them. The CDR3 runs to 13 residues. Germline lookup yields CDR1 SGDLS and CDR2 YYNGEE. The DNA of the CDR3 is TGTGCCAGCAGCGGCGGGAGGGGCGAAGGCTACACCTTC. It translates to CASSGGRGEGYTF.

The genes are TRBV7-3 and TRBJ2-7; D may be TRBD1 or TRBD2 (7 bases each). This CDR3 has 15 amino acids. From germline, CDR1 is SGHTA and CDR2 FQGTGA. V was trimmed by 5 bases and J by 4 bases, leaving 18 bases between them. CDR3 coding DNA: TGTGCCAGCAGCCCAGGGGGAGGGTCCGGATACGAGCAGTACTTC. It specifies CASSPGGGSGYEQYF.

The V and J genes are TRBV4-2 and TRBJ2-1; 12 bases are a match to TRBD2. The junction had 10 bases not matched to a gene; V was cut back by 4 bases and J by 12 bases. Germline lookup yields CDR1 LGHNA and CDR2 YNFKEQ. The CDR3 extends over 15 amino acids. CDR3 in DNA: TGTGCCAGCAGCCCCAATTCGGGACTAGCGGGTGTGCAGTTCTTC. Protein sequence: CASSPNSGLAGVQFF.

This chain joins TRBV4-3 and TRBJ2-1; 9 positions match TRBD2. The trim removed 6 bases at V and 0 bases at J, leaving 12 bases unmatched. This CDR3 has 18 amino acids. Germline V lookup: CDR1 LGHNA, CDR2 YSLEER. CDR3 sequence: CASSPARASGDSYNEQFF. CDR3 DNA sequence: TGCGCCAGCAGTCCTGCGAGGGCTAGCGGGGACTCCTACAATGAGCAGTTCTTC.

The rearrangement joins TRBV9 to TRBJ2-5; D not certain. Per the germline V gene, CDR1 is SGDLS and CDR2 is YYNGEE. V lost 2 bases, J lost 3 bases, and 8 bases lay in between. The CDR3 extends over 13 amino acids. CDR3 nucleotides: TGTGCCAGCAGCGTTGCCGACAAAGAGACCCAGTACTTC. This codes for CASSVADKETQYF.

The CDR3 loop reads CASSITLAAYSNQPQHF. The CDR3 DNA is TGTGCCAGTAGTATTACCTTGGCAGCGTATAGCAATCAGCCCCAGCATTTT. The chain couples TRBV19 to TRBJ1-5, with no clear D. Trimming cost V 3 bases and J 0 bases, with 15 bases left between them. This CDR3 contains 17 residues. From germline, CDR1 is LNHDA and CDR2 SQIVND (reference sequence).

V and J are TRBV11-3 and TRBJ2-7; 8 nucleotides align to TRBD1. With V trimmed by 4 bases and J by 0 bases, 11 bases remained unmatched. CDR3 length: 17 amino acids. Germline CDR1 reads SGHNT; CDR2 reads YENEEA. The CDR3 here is CASSSFTAGGGSYEQYF. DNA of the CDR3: TGTGCCAGCAGCTCCTTTACCGCAGGGGGCGGCTCCTACGAGCAGTACTTC.

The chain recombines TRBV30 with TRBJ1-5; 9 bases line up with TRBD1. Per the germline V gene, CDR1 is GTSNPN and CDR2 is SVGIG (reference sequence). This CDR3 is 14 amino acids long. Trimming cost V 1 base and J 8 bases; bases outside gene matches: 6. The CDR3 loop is CAWSAGTGSEPQHF. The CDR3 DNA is TGTGCCTGGAGTGCGGGGACAGGGTCGGAGCCCCAGCATTTT.

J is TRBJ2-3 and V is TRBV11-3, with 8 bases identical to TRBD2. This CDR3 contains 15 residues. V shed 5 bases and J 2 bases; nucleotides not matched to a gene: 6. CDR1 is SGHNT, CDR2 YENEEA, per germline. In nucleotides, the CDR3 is TGTGCCAGCAGCAGAGGGACTAGGACCACAGATACGCAGTATTTT. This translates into CASSRGTRTTDTQYF.

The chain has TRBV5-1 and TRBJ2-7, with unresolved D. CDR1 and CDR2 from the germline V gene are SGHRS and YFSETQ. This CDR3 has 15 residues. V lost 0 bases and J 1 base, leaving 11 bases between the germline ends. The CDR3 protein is CASSLDRSFSYEQYF. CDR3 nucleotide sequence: TGCGCCAGCAGCTTGGACAGAAGTTTTTCCTACGAGCAGTACTTC. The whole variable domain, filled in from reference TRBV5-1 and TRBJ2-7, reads KAGVTQTPRYLIKTRGQQVTLSCSPISGHRSVSWYQQTPGQGLQFLFEYFSETQRNKGNFPGRFSGRQFSNSRSEMNVSTLELGDSALYLCASSLDRSFSYEQYFGPGTRLTVT.